This T cell receptor (beta chain) was captured by sequencing in a study of shared clonotypes between healthy human individuals (dated by TCRdb to 2020 to 2022). For context, the study as a whole: The cohort comprised a couple of women and a few men aged 18 to 49 years. The study deeply sequenced blood TCR repertoires of five healthy adults to estimate repertoire size and the extent of clonotype sharing between individuals. Per donor, leukapheresis produced somewhere between about 0.94 and 9.5 billion PBMCs. To increase sequencing depth and limit assay-specific biases, TCR repertoire library preparation and sequencing were carried out by different laboratories using diverse techniques. For each donor, CD4 naive and CD4 memory were each given three plates, CD8 naive was given two plates, and CD8 memory was given one plate. Overall study outcomes, separate from this receptor: Sharing across a handful of donors was observed for about 4.8% of naive CD4, over 3% of naive CD8, 2% to 2.5% of memory CD4, and around 0.44% of memory CD8 clonotypes. Naive subsets generally had larger estimated clonotype richness than memory subsets. Compared with non-shared clonotypes, the clonotypes found in all four sorted-subset donors had higher generation probabilities. Sampling was restricted to blood, and TCR repertoires in tissues likely differ from the TCR repertoires found in blood. Pairwise subsampling led to the expectation that sequencing depth would affect the degree of clonotype sharing among donors. Incomplete sequencing was indicated by rarefaction of sorted-subset datasets, despite the large sequencing depth. The genetic and exposure-history diversity represented was limited by the small number of donors.

Healthy HIV-negative adults with no recently reported acute infections or vaccinations were included as donors. Every donor was a Caucasian adult residing in Nashville, Tennessee, USA. CD4+ T cells were enriched by magnetic negative selection, after which naive cells were positively selected on CD45RA and the negative fraction was taken as the memory subset. Blood was obtained by leukapheresis, after which PBMCs were separated by Ficoll-Histopaque density gradient centrifugation and cryopreserved in liquid nitrogen vapor phase. Purity and quantity of every magnetically sorted T cell population were checked by analytical flow cytometry. Genomic DNA was isolated from every sorted fraction and measured by UV absorbance on a Nanodrop 2000c. From cysteine to phenylalanine, the CDR3 is 14 amino acids long. Only CDR3 DNA is held: 42 bases, read in frame from base 1. Ends trimmed: V by 6 bases, J by 6 bases; bases unmatched to a gene: 5. The germline V gene encodes CDR1 ENHRY and CDR2 SYGVKD.

Turning to this clone: The antigen this receptor binds is unknown. No clone much larger than this one lies a single base away; base qualities are absent.

TCR CDR3 regions were amplified from genomic DNA by multiplex PCR using the deep immunoSEQ assay. For each cell subset, the extracted genomic DNA was distributed evenly across all wells of several immunoSEQ 96-well plates, and each plate served as one replicate. For sorted subsets, approximately 0.2 ug of genomic DNA, equivalent to around 30,000 T cell genomes, went into each replicate PCR. Purified libraries were measured with a Qubit 3.0 fluorometer, size-checked on a Bioanalyzer 2100, and measured again with the KAPA Library Quantification kit. A separate single-read 150-cycle Illumina NextSeq 550 flow cell was used to sequence each immunoSEQ 96-well plate. Processing in the source paper ran as follows. The immunoSEQ output contained only junctional sequences without quality scores, so filtering could not match that applied to full-length reads. To assign V/J genes and CDR3, sequences were annotated against IMGT germline references using PyIR, a Python wrapper for IgBLAST v1.9. Reads were removed for weak V/J assignments (E-value above 1e-6), missing CDR3, stop codons, out-of-frame junctions, or ambiguous translated residues. V3J clonotypes were defined as sequences sharing the same inferred V gene, J gene, and CDR3 amino acid sequence. Percentage overlap between repertoires was computed as shared unique clonotypes divided by the size of the smaller repertoire. Three approaches were used to assess repertoire richness: RTK rarefaction, the Chao1 estimator, and Recon v2.1 estimates of unobserved clonotypes. For all TCRbeta clonotypes obtained by the gDNA method from several donors, generation probabilities were computed with OLGA. What TCRdb holds here is the immuneACCESS table cut down to in-frame rearrangements. Part of the clones is not present; checked against another copy, under half of the missing clones reflect an unresolved V gene, and the others are unexplained. V and J calls plus clone size are reproduced from that table; the DNA served to infer D and trimming. In this sample the table shows over a million clones, around 95% of which occur a single time. Clones ranked in the top ten supply roughly 1.2% of the sample.

This clonotype was obtained from a young man in good health. The chain is assembled from TRBV10-3 and TRBJ2-2; 9 central bases correspond to TRBD2. Sequencing was performed on naive CD4+ T cells sorted from blood. The cell subset or site tag for this specimen amounts to: CD45RA+ positively selected. Here is the DNA: TGTGCCATCAGGGAAGCGGGAGGAGCCGGGGAGCTGTTTTTT. It translates to CAIREAGGAGELFF.